This T cell receptor (beta chain) is from a study of control samples from healthy donors and cancer patients. Germline trimming cut 3 bases from V and 12 bases from J; bases unmatched to any gene: 5. The CDR3 is 12 residues long. The V gene's germline CDR1 is SGHNT and CDR2 YYREEE (reference sequence). Clones were read by immunoSEQ multiplex PCR, and TCRdb kept only the in-frame ones, dropping some. The sample contains 170,000 or so clones, approximately 94% of which appear only once. The source of this sequence is a man aged 25-45 years in good health. Sequences were obtained from blood. The chain recombines TRBV5-4 with TRBJ2-1; TRBD1 matches 8 bases. The CDR3 region is CASSSTGGRQFF. The CDR3 region has the DNA TGTGCCAGCAGCTCCACAGGGGGTCGGCAGTTCTTC.